A single sample is the source of the 2 T cell receptor beta chains below, sequenced in a study of OX40 agonist ivuxolimab in advanced cancers. Profiled with immunoSEQ multiplex PCR; TCRdb holds only in-frame clones, not every one. The sample holds about 24,000 clones, around 90% seen once. The sample consisted of CD4+ or CD8+ T cells sorted from blood, taken in a trial of the OX40 agonist ivuxolimab. The receptors originated from an adult with an advanced solid tumor such as melanoma, head and neck, liver or kidney cancer.

The rearrangement joins TRBV7-9 to TRBJ1-1; 8 bases are a match to TRBD1. The CDR3 length is 13 residues. Unmatched junction bases numbered 5, after V lost 0 bases and J lost 11 bases. The germline V gene has CDR1 SEHNR and CDR2 FQNEAQ (reference sequence). The CDR3 is CASSLAAGGAAFF. For the CDR3, the DNA is TGTGCCAGCAGCTTAGCGGCAGGGGGCGCGGCTTTCTTT.

This chain joins TRBV18 and TRBJ1-5; 8 bases line up with TRBD1. The V segment lost 3 bases and the J segment 1 base; nucleotides outside the gene matches: 8. The V gene's germline CDR1 is KGHSH and CDR2 LQKENI. The CDR3 is 17 amino acids. CDR3 DNA: TGTGCCAGCTCACCTTATGGGCAGGGGGCCAGCAATCAGCCCCAGCATTTT. Translated: CASSPYGQGASNQPQHF.